This entry features one TCR beta chain sequence. Its antigen is not known. This sample was taken from a study of T cell responses to AZD1222 COVID-19 vaccine. Overall study: Second doses that came at about 4 or about 12 weeks were put together.

Study results and caveats: Spike-spanning, vaccine-associated CD4 TCRs were dominant at 160-218 and 743-854.

Clones were sequenced by immunoSEQ multiplex PCR, and TCRdb holds only the in-frame ones, with some missing. The table lists 80,000 to 100,000 clones, roughly 90% of them singletons. The sample in question was peripheral blood, obtained on day 0 of AZD1222 vaccination. The receptor was derived from an adult in good health.

In DNA, the CDR3 is TGTGCCAGCAGCTTGGGAGTGAGCAGCGGGAGGGCCCAAGAGACCCAGTACTTC. Protein sequence: CASSLGVSSGRAQETQYF. The rearrangement joins TRBV7-6 to TRBJ2-5; TRBD2 aligns across 10 bases. V was pared by 3 bases and J by 1 base, with 11 bases of the junction left unmatched. CDR1 and CDR2 (germline): SGHVS, FNYEAQ. This CDR3 spans 18 amino acids. The full variable domain, with the rest looked up from reference TRBV7-6 and TRBJ2-5, is GAGVSQSPRYKVTKRGQDVALRCDPISGHVSLYWYRQALGQGPEFLTYFNYEAQQDKSGLPNDRFSAERPEGSISTLTIQRTEQRDSAMYRCASSLGVSSGRAQETQYFGPGTRLLVL.